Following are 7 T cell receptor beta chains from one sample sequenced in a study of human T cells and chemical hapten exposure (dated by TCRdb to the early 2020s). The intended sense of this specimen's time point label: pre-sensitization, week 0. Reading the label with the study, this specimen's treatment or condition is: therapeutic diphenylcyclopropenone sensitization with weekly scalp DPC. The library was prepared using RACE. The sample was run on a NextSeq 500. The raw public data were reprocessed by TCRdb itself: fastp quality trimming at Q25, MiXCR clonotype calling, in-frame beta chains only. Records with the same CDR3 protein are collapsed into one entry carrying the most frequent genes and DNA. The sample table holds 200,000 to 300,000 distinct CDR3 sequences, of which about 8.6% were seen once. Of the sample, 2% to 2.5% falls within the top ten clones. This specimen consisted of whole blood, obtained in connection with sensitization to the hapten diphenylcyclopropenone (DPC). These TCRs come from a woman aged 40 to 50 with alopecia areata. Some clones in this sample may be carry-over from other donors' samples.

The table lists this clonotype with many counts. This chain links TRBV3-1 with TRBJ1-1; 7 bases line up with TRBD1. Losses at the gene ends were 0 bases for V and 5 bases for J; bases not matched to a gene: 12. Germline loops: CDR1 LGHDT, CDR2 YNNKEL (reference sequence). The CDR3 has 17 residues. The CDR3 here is CASSQERGQPGGTEAFF. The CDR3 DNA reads TGTGCCAGCAGCCAAGAACGAGGCCAGCCAGGGGGGACTGAAGCTTTCTTT.

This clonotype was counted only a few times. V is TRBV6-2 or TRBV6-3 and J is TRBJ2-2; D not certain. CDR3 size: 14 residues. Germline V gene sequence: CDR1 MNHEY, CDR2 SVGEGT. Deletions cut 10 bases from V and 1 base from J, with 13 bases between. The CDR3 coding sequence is TGTGCCATCGCGGTCTGGCGGAACACCGGGGAGCTGTTTTTT. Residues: CAIAVWRNTGELFF.

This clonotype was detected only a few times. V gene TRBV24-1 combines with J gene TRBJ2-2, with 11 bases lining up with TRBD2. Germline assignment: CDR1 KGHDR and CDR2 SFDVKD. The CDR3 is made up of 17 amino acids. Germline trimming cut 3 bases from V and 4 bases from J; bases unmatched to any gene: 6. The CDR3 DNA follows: TGTGCCACCAGTGATCCGGGACTAGCGGAGAGCACCGGGGAGCTGTTTTTT. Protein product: CATSDPGLAESTGELFF.

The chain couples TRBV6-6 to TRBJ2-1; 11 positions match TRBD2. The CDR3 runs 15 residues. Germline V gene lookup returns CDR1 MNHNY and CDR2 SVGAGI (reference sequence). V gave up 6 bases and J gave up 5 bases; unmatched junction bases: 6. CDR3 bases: TGTGCCAGCAGGCTCACTAGCGGGAGTGACAATGAGCAGTTCTTC. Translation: CASRLTSGSDNEQFF.

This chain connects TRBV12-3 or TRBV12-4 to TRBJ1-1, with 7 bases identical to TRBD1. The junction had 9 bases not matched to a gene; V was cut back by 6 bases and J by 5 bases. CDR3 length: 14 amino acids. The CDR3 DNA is TGTGCCAGCAGGCTACAGGGGATTCAGACTGAAGCTTTCTTT. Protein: CASRLQGIQTEAFF.

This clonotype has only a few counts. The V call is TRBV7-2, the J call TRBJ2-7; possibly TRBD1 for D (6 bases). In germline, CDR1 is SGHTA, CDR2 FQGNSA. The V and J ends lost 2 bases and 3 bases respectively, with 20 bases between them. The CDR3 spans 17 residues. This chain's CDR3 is CASSLLRGSGAYYEQYF. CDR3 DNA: TGTGCCAGCAGCTTATTGAGGGGGAGCGGAGCCTACTACGAGCAGTACTTC.

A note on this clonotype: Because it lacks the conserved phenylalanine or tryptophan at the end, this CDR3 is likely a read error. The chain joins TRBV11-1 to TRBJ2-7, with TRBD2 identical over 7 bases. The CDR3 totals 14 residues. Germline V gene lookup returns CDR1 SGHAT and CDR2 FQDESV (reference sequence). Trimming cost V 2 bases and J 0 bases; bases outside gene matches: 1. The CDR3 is CASSLSGVSYEQYS. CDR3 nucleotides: TGTGCCAGCAGCTTAAGCGGGGTCTCCTACGAGCAGTACTCC.